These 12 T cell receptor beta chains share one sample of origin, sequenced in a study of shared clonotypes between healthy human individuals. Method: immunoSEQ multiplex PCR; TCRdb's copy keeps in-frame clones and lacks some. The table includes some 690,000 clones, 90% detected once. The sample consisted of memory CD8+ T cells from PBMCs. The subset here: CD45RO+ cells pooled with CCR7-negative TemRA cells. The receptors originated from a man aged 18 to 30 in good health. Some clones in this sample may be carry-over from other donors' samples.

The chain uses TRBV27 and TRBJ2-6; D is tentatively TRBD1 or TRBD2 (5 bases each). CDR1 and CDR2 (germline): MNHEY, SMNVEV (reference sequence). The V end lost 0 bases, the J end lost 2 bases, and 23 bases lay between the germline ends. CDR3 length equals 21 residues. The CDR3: CASSLSPRLGRVDPGANVLTF. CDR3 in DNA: TGTGCCAGCAGTTTATCCCCCAGGCTGGGACGAGTAGATCCTGGGGCCAACGTCCTGACTTTC. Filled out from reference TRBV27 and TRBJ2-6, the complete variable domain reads EAQVTQNPRYLITVTGKKLTVTCSQNMNHEYMSWYRQDPGLGLRQIYYSMNVEVTDKGDVPEGYKVSRKEKRNFPLILESPSPNQTSLYFCASSLSPRLGRVDPGANVLTFGAGSRLTVL.

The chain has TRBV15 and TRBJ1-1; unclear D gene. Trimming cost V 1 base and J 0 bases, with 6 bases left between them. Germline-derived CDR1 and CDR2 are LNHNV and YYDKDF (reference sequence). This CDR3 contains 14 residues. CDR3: CATSRGDLNTEAFF. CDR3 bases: TGTGCCACCAGCAGAGGAGATTTGAACACTGAAGCTTTCTTT.

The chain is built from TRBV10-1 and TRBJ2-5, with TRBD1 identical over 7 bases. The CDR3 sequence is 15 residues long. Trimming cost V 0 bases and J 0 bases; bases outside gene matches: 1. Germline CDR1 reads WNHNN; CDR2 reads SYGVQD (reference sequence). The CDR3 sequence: CASSESGTDQETQYF. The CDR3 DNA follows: TGCGCCAGCAGTGAGTCTGGGACAGACCAAGAGACCCAGTACTTC.

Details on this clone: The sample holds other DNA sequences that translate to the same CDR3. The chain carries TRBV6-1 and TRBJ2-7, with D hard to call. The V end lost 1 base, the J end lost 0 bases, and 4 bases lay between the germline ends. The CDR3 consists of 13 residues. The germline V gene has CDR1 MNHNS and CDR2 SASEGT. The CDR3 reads CASSEGVSYEQYF. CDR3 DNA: TGTGCCAGCAGTGAAGGGGTCTCCTACGAGCAGTACTTC.

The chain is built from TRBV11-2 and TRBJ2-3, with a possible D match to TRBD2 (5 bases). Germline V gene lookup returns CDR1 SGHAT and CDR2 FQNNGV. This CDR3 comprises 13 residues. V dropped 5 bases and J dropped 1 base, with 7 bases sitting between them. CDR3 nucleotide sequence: TGTGCCAGCAGCACGAGGGGCACAGATACGCAGTATTTT. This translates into CASSTRGTDTQYF.

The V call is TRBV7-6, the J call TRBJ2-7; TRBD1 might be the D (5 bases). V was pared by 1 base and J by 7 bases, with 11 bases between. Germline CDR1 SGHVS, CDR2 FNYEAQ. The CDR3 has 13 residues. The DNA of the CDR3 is TGTGCCAGCAGCTTAGATCGGTCAGGGGAGCAGTACTTC. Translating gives CASSLDRSGEQYF. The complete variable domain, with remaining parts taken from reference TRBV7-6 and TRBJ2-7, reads GAGVSQSPRYKVTKRGQDVALRCDPISGHVSLYWYRQALGQGPEFLTYFNYEAQQDKSGLPNDRFSAERPEGSISTLTIQRTEQRDSAMYRCASSLDRSGEQYFGPGTRLTVT.

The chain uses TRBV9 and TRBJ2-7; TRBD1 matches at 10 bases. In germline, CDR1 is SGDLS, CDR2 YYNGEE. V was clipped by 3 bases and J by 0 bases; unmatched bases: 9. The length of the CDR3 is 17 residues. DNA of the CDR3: TGTGCCAGCAGCGAGCACCCGGGACAGGGGAGCTCCTACGAGCAGTACTTC. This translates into CASSEHPGQGSSYEQYF.

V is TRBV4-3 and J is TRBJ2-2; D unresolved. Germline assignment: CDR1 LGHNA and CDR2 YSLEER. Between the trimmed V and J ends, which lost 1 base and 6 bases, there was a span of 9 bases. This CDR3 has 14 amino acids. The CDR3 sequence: CASSQGSMAGELFF. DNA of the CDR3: TGCGCCAGCAGCCAAGGGTCGATGGCCGGGGAGCTGTTTTTT.

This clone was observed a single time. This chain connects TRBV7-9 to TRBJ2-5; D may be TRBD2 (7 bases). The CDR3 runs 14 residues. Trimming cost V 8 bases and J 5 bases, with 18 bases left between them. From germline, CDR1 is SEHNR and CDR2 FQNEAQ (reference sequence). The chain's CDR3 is CASSWGGTSETQYF. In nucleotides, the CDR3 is TGTGCCAGCTCGTGGGGAGGGACATCGGAGACCCAGTACTTC.

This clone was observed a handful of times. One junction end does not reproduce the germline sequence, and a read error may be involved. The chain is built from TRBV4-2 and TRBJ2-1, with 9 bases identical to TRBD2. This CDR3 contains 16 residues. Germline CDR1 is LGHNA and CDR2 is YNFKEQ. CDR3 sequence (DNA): TGTGCCAGCAGCGAAGAGGGCCTAGCGGGATGGAATGAGCAGTTCTTC. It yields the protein CASSEEGLAGWNEQFF.

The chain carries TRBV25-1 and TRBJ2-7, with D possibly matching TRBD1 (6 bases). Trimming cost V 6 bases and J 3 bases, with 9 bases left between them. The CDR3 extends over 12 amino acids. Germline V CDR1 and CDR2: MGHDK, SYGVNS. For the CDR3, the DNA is TGTGCCAGCAGGGGACATAGCTACGAGCAGTACTTC. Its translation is CASRGHSYEQYF.

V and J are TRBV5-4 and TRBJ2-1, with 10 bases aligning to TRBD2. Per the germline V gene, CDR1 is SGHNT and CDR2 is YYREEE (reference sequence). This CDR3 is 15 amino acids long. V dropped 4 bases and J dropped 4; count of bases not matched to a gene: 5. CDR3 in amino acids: CASSPGLALYNEQFF. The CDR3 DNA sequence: TGTGCCAGCAGCCCGGGACTAGCGCTTTACAATGAGCAGTTCTTC.